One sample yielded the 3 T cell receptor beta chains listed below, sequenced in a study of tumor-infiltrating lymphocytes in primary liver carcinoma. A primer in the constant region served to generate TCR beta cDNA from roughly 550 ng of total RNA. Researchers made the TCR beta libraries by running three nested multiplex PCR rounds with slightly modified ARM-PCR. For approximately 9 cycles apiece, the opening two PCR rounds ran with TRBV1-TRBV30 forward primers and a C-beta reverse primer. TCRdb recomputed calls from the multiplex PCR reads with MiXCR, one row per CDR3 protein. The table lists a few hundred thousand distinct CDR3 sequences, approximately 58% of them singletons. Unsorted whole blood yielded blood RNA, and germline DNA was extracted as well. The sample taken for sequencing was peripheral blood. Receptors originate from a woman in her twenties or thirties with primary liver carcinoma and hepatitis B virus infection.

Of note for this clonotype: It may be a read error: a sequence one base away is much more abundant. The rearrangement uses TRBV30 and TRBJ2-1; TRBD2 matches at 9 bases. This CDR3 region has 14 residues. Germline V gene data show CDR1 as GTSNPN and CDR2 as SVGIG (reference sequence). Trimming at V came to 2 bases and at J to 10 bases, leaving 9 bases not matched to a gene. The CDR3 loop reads CAWSPSGARGEQFF. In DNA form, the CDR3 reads TGTGCCTGGAGTCCTAGCGGGGCACGGGGAGAGCAGTTCTTC. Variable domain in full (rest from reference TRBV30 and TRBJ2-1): SQTIHQWPATLVQPVGSPLSLECTVEGTSNPNLYWYRQAAGRGLQLLFYSVGIGQISSEVPQNLSASRPQDRQFILSSKKLLLSDSGFYLCAWSPSGARGEQFFGPGTRLTVL.

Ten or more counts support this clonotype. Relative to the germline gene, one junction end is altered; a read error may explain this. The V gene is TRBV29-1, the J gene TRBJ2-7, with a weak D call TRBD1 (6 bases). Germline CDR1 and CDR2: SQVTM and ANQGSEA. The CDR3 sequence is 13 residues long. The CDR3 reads CSVEGDTGYLRYF. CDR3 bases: TGCAGCGTCGAAGGGGACACAGGGTACCTCCGGTACTTC.

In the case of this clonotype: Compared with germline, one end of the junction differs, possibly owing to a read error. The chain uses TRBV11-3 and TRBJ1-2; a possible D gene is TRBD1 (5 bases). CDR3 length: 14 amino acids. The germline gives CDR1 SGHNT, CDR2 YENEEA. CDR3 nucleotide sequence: TGTGCCAGCAGCTTGGGGTTAGACAGAGGAGGCTACATCTTC. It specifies CASSLGLDRGGYIF. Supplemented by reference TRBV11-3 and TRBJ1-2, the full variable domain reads EAGVVQSPRYKIIEKKQPVAFWCNPISGHNTLYWYLQNLGQGPELLIRYENEEAVDDSQLPKDRFSAERLKGVDSTLKIQPAELGDSAVYLCASSLGLDRGGYIFGSGTRLTVV.